This T cell receptor beta chain was profiled in a study of T cells in Graves' hyperthyroidism and ophthalmopathy (dated by TCRdb to between 2019 and 2020). Study-level background: To identify distinguishing TCR V-J signatures, a discovery cohort of roughly 100 patients was used, comprising 43 with Graves' ophthalmopathy and roughly 60 with stable Graves' hyperthyroidism. Prospective prediction of ophthalmopathy was tested in an independent validation cohort of 18 to 20 hyperthyroidism patients and some 17 patients who later progressed to ophthalmopathy. For training and testing, the 100 patients in the discovery cohort were randomly divided in a 7:3 ratio. The study also compared thyroid tissue and blood T-cell repertoires from roughly six Graves' hyperthyroidism patients. After blood sampling, hyperthyroidism patients were treated with methimazole at a starting dose of 30 mg daily, and ophthalmopathy patients were treated with high-dose intravenous methylprednisolone. The paper reports TCR Vbeta CDR3 sequencing of 140 or so peripheral blood samples: around 41 ophthalmopathy, 70 to 85 hyperthyroidism and around 17 progressor patients.

This clonotype has more than one count but fewer than ten. The antigen it recognizes is unknown. No clone much larger than this one lies a single base away; base qualities are absent. Beyond this particular receptor, the publication reports: Most expanded thyroid clonotypes (frequency above 0.001) were also found in blood, which suggests that blood repertoires may mirror thyroid immune responses. No statistical method was used to set the sample size in advance, and investigators knew the group allocation. In validation, the model predicted progression to ophthalmopathy with roughly 70% sensitivity and over 72% specificity, a median of 6.5 months before onset. A 13 V-J signature model separated ophthalmopathy from stable hyperthyroidism, with about 90% sensitivity and around 84% specificity in cross-validation and 80%/75% in testing.

Amplification of TCR beta CDR3 regions was carried out from RNA transcripts. For the first round of RT-PCR on the TCR CDR3, the HTBI primer set was used together with the Qiagen OneStep RT-PCR kit. The libraries were constructed in a second round of multiplex PCR and then size-selected and purified. The libraries were sequenced on an Illumina HiSeq2000 using paired-end 100 bp reads. Concerning the study's data processing: SOAPnuke was used to process the raw data, with reads discarded if the reads contained adapters or uncalled bases, had a mean Phred below 15, or lacked an exact constant-primer or identifier match. High-quality paired reads were merged with COPE v1.2.5, and unique nucleotide sequences were defined as clonotypes. Clonotypes were aligned to IMGT TRBV, TRBD and TRBJ reference segments using MiTCR v1.1. Only V-J combinations with frequency above 0.0001, covering about 99% of repertoires, were analysed. The TCS score was defined as the ratio of F50 (clonal expansion) to E x V (chaos), calculated using BLOSUM62-based TCRdist between CDR3 peptides within each V-J. Welch's t-statistics and random forest reduced 514 V-J features to 13, which were used in a naive Bayes classifier (R e1071). The Morisita-Horn index was used to measure how similar the thyroid and blood repertoires were. TCRdb reanalyzed the raw reads on its own, using fastp at Q25 for trimming and MiXCR for clone calling, and kept in-frame beta chains. Here each entry gathers all rows of one CDR3 protein and keeps the most common genes and DNA. V and J calls and clone size were set by TCRdb, not the authors. The sample profile shows hundreds of thousands of distinct CDR3 sequences; nearly 45% of them were found once. The ten top clones hold less than 8.5% of the sample.

Any patient with an uncontrolled infection, another autoimmune disease, pregnancy or lactation was excluded. Clinical symptoms, serum thyroxine and TRAb, thyroid ultrasound, and orbital computed tomography formed the basis for the diagnoses. Total RNA was extracted using Trizol reagent, and RNA quality was assessed on an Agilent 2100 Bioanalyzer. The sample taken for sequencing was peripheral blood or thyroid tissue (not recorded which). This TCR was sampled from an adult man with Graves' disease, either hyperthyroidism or ophthalmopathy (not recorded which).

The CDR3 protein sequence reads: CASTWTDQETQYF. The base sequence is TGTGCCAGCACATGGACGGACCAAGAGACCCAGTACTTC. The chain couples TRBV6-6 to TRBJ2-5, with no confidently assigned D gene. V gives up 7 bases and J gives up 0 bases, and the segment between their germline ends measures 9 bases. CDR1 and CDR2, looked up from the germline V gene (reference sequence), are MNHNY and SVGAGI. From the cysteine up to the phenylalanine, the CDR3 has a length of 13 residues. This entry keeps only the CDR3 DNA: 39 bases, framed from base 1.